These 20 T cell receptor beta chains originate from one sample sequenced in a study of identical twins. TCRdb ran MiXCR on the 5' RACE reads and lists one entry per CDR3 protein. Of 700,000 or so distinct CDR3 sequences in the sample, less than 10% were seen once. Another study also made use of these data, one on yellow fever vaccine responses in identical twins.

Sequencing was carried out using PBMCs. The receptors were gathered from a woman in her late teens or twenties in good health.

In this sample, this clonotype turned up many times. This chain uses TRBV4-3 with TRBJ2-1; perhaps TRBD2 as D (6 bases). Germline assignment: CDR1 LGHNA and CDR2 YSLEER. There are 15 residues in the CDR3. The germline V and J ends were trimmed by 4 bases and 8 bases, with 18 bases remaining between them. The CDR3 coding sequence is TGCGCCAGCAGCCTCAATTCCGGGAGAGGTGATGAGCAGTTCTTC. This translates into CASSLNSGRGDEQFF.

The table lists this clonotype with a few counts. The chain employs TRBV5-6 and TRBJ2-7, with D perhaps matching TRBD2 (6 bases). Trimming left V 9 bases short and J 4 bases short, with 20 bases between. This CDR3 region has 14 residues. CDR1 SGHDT and CDR2 YYEEEE come from the germline V gene. In DNA, the CDR3 is TGTGCCATCCAAACTGGACTACCCCATTACGAGCAGTACTTC. This gives the protein CAIQTGLPHYEQYF.

In this sample, this clonotype turned up many times. CDR3 nucleotides: TGTGCCAGCAGTTCCGGAAGTGAAGCTTTCTTT. Translating gives CASSSGSEAFF. The chain combines TRBV12-3 or TRBV12-4 with TRBJ1-1; D is unresolved. Deletions cut 4 bases from V and 7 bases from J, with 7 bases between. The CDR3 is 11 residues long.

This clonotype showed up just a few times. The V call is TRBV13, the J call TRBJ1-6; 7 nucleotides agree with TRBD1. From germline, CDR1 is PRHDT and CDR2 FYEKMQ (reference sequence). The CDR3 runs to 13 residues. The J segment lost 7 bases and the V segment lost 10 bases, leaving 7 bases of the junction unmatched. This CDR3 reads CATRQGTNSPLHF. DNA of the CDR3: TGTGCCACCAGACAGGGTACCAATTCACCCCTCCACTTT.

The chain combines TRBV12-3 or TRBV12-4 with TRBJ2-3; D may correspond to TRBD1 or TRBD2 (5 bases each). Trimming removed 6 bases at V and 2 bases at J, with 9 bases between. CDR3 length equals 13 residues. CDR3 residues: CASRWGFTDTQYF. The CDR3 DNA sequence: TGTGCCAGCAGATGGGGGTTCACAGATACGCAGTATTTT.

There are a few counts of this clonotype. The chain uses TRBV7-9 and TRBJ2-6; D remains unclear. Germline V CDR1 and CDR2: SEHNR, FQNEAQ (reference sequence). V dropped 0 bases and J dropped 12 bases, with 9 bases sitting between them. CDR3 size: 13 residues. The CDR3 is CASSLASTSVLTF. The CDR3 bases are TGTGCCAGCAGCTTAGCGTCGACCAGCGTCCTGACTTTC.

This clonotype came up a few times. The gene calls are TRBV12-3 or TRBV12-4 and TRBJ2-3; 8 bases are a match to TRBD1. The CDR3 totals 12 residues. Unmatched junction bases numbered 2, after V lost 6 bases and J lost 6 bases. The CDR3 DNA follows: TGTGCCAGCAGCTGGGACAGGGATACGCAGTATTTT. Translation: CASSWDRDTQYF.

This clonotype was seen a handful of times. The chain employs TRBV28 and TRBJ2-5; D might be TRBD2 (7 bases). CDR3 length: 13 amino acids. Germline-derived CDR1 and CDR2 are MDHEN and SYDVKM. The V gene lost 3 bases and the J gene lost 7 bases, with 12 bases spanning the gap. The CDR3 bases are TGTGCCAGCAGTTTGGGGGGGCCAGGGACCCAGTACTTC. This translates into CASSLGGPGTQYF.

The rearrangement links TRBV20-1 to TRBJ2-3; the match to TRBD2 covers 13 bases. Germline CDR1 and CDR2: DFQATT and SNEGSKA (reference sequence). The junction had 3 bases not matched to a gene; V was cut back by 7 bases and J by 2 bases. The CDR3 is 14 residues long. CDR3 in DNA: TGCAGTGGTGGGACTAGCGGGGCCACAGATACGCAGTATTTT. Protein sequence: CSGGTSGATDTQYF.

The chain couples TRBV9 to TRBJ2-1; TRBD1 is a possible D gene (5 bases). CDR3 length: 16 residues. V shed 3 bases and J shed 9 bases, with 22 bases lying between them. Germline lookup yields CDR1 SGDLS and CDR2 YYNGEE. The CDR3 loop reads CASSGSRRATVREQFF. The CDR3 region has the DNA TGTGCCAGCAGCGGTAGCCGAAGGGCGACAGTACGTGAGCAGTTCTTC.

This clonotype was counted once. The V call is TRBV6-1, the J call TRBJ2-2, with 9 bases aligning to TRBD1. The CDR3 totals 14 residues. J was trimmed by 4 bases and V by 7 bases; bases with no gene match: 4. Germline CDR1 is MNHNS and CDR2 is SASEGT. CDR3 sequence reads: CASKRTGATGELFF. CDR3 coding DNA: TGTGCCAGCAAAAGGACAGGGGCCACCGGGGAGCTGTTTTTT.

This clonotype was seen a few times. The rearrangement uses TRBV4-2 and TRBJ2-7; TRBD1 matches 8 bases. CDR1 and CDR2 from the germline V gene are LGHNA and YNFKEQ. The CDR3 runs 15 residues. After removal of 0 bases from V and 2 bases from J, the junction contained 3 bases not matched to a gene. CDR3 sequence (DNA): TGTGCCAGCAGCCAAGATGACAGGGGAGCCTACGAGCAGTACTTC. The encoded protein is CASSQDDRGAYEQYF.

This clonotype was observed a handful of times. V is TRBV6-5 and J is TRBJ2-5; TRBD2 matches 7 bases. The CDR3 has 16 amino acids. Germline CDR1 is MNHEY and CDR2 is SVGAGI. The V segment lost 0 bases and the J segment 2 bases; nucleotides outside the gene matches: 6. The CDR3 region is CASSYSIVGGQETQYF. CDR3 DNA: TGTGCCAGCAGTTACTCGATAGTCGGGGGGCAAGAGACCCAGTACTTC.

This clonotype was seen a handful of times. This rearrangement joins TRBV28 to TRBJ2-1, with no clear D. Germline V lookup: CDR1 MDHEN, CDR2 SYDVKM. This CDR3 region has 16 residues. The V end lost 5 bases, the J end lost 0 bases, and 14 bases lay between the germline ends. The DNA for the CDR3 is TGTGCCAGCAGTGCCTATTGGACGAGCTCCTACAATGAGCAGTTCTTC. Amino acids: CASSAYWTSSYNEQFF.

This chain joins TRBV3-1 and TRBJ2-7; 7 bases align to TRBD1. Losses at the gene ends were 4 bases for V and 3 bases for J; bases not matched to a gene: 9. Germline loops: CDR1 LGHDT, CDR2 YNNKEL (reference sequence). There are 15 residues in the CDR3. This CDR3 reads CASSRGTVNIYEQYF. The CDR3 DNA reads TGTGCCAGCAGCCGTGGGACAGTGAATATCTACGAGCAGTACTTC.

In its sample, this clonotype was seen many times. CDR3 nucleotide sequence: TGCGCCAGCAGTATTGACAGGGTTCCCTACGAGCAGTACTTC. The encoded protein is CASSIDRVPYEQYF. The genes are TRBV10-1 and TRBJ2-7, with TRBD1 matching over 7 bases. V gave up 5 bases and J gave up 2 bases; unmatched junction bases: 6. The germline gives CDR1 WNHNN, CDR2 SYGVQD (reference sequence). The CDR3 runs 14 residues.

V gene TRBV29-1 combines with J gene TRBJ1-1; 7 nucleotides match TRBD1. Germline V gives CDR1 SQVTM, CDR2 ANQGSEA. The CDR3 is made up of 14 amino acids. V lost 4 bases to trimming and J lost 0 bases; unmatched junction nucleotides: 5. CDR3: CSVGRGTLNTEAFF. In DNA form, the CDR3 reads TGCAGCGTTGGCAGGGGGACTTTGAACACTGAAGCTTTCTTT.

This clonotype was seen a handful of times. As DNA, the CDR3 is TGCGCCAGCAGTAGAAGGAGCGGGAGGAATGAGGAGCAGTACTTC. This sequence encodes CASSRRSGRNEEQYF. The chain couples TRBV5-1 to TRBJ2-7; 9 nucleotides align to TRBD2. The V segment lost 5 bases and the J segment 7 bases; nucleotides outside the gene matches: 13. From germline, CDR1 is SGHRS and CDR2 YFSETQ. This CDR3 is 15 amino acids long.

The chain joins TRBV11-2 to TRBJ2-3, with a possible D match to TRBD2 (6 bases). CDR1 and CDR2 (germline): SGHAT, FQNNGV. V lost 1 base and J 8 bases, leaving 7 bases between the germline ends. The CDR3 consists of 12 residues. CDR3 DNA: TGTGCCAGCAGCTTAGGGGGGGTTACGCAGTATTTT. Protein: CASSLGGVTQYF.

This clonotype was counted at least ten times. The chain links TRBV5-1 to TRBJ2-3; 11 positions agree with TRBD2. The CDR3 runs 14 residues. The junction had 1 base not matched to a gene; V was cut back by 5 bases and J by 2 bases. Germline values: CDR1 SGHRS, CDR2 YFSETQ. The CDR3 coding sequence is TGCGCCAGCAGACTAGCGGGGGACACAGATACGCAGTATTTT. Translation: CASRLAGDTDTQYF.